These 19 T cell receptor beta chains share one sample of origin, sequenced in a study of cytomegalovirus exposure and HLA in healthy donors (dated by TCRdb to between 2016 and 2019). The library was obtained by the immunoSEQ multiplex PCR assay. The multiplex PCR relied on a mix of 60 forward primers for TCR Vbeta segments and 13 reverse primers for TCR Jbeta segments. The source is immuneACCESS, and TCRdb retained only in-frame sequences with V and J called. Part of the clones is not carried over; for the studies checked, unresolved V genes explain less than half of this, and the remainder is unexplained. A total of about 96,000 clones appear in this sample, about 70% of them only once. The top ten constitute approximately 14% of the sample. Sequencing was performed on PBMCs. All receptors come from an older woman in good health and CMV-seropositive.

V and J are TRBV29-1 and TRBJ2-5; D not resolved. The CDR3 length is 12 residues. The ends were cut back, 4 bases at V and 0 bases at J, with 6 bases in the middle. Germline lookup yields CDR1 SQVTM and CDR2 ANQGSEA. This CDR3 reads CSVVRDQETQYF. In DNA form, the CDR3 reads TGCAGCGTTGTCCGGGACCAAGAGACCCAGTACTTC.

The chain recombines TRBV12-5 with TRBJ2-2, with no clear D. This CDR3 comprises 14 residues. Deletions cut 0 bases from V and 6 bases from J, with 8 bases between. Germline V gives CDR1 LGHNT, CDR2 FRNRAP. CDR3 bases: TGTGCTAGTGGTTTGGTACCGCCGGCCGGGGAGCTGTTTTTT. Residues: CASGLVPPAGELFF.

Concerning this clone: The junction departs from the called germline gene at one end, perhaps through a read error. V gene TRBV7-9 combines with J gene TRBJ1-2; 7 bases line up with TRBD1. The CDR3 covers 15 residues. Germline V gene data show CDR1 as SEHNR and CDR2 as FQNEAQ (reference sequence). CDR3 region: CSSSSRDRIQRGYTF. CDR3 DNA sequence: TGTTCCAGCAGTTCCCGGGACAGAATACAACGGGGCTACACCTTC.

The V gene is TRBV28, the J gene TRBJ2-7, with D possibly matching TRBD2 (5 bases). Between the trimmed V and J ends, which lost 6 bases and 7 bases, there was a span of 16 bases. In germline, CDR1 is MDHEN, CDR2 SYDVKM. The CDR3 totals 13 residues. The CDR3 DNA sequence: TGTGCCAGCAGGGCCTCGGGGTTGGGTGAGCAGTACTTC. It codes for CASRASGLGEQYF.

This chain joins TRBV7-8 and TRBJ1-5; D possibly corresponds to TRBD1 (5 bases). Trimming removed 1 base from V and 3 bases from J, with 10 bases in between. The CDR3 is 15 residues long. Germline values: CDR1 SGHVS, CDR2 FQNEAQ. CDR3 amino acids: CASSLETANNQPQHF. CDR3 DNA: TGTGCCAGCAGCTTAGAGACAGCCAACAATCAGCCCCAGCATTTT.

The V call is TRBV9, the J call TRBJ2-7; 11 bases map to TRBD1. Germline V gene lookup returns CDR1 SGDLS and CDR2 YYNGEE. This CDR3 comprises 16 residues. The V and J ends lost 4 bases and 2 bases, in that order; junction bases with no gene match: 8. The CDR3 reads CASSPAPGQGAYEQYF. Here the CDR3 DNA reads TGTGCCAGCAGCCCTGCTCCGGGACAGGGGGCCTACGAGCAGTACTTC.

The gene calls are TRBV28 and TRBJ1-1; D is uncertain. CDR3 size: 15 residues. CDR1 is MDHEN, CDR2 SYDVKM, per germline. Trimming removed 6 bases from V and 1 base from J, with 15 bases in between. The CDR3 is CASSSATASNTEAFF. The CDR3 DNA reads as TGTGCCAGCAGCTCAGCCACAGCTTCGAACACTGAAGCTTTCTTT.

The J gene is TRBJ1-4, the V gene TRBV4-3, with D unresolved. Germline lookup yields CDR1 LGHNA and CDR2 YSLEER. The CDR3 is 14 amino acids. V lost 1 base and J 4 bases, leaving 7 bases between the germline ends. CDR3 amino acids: CASSQAGYNEKLFF. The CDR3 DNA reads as TGCGCCAGCAGCCAAGCCGGGTATAATGAAAAACTGTTTTTT.

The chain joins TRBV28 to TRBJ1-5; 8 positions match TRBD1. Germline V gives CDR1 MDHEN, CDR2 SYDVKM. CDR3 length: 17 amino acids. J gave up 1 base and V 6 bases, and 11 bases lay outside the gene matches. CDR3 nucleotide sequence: TGTGCCAGCAGATCAGGGGGCTCTATAAGGAGCAATCAGCCCCAGCATTTT. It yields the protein CASRSGGSIRSNQPQHF.

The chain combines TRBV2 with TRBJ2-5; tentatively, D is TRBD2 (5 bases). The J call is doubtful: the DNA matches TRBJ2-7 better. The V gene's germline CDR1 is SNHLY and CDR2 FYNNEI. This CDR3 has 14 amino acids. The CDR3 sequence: CASRLDSRTYEQYF. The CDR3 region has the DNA TGTGCCAGCCGTTTGGACTCTAGGACCTACGAGCAGTACTTC.

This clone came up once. CDR3 region: CASSPVPGQETDTQYF. The CDR3 DNA is TGTGCCAGCAGCCCAGTCCCGGGACAGGAGACAGATACGCAGTATTTT. The gene calls are TRBV5-6 and TRBJ2-3, with 8 bases fitting TRBD1. The germline V gene has CDR1 SGHDT and CDR2 YYEEEE. Losses at the gene ends were 4 bases for V and 3 bases for J; bases not matched to a gene: 10. This CDR3 contains 16 residues.

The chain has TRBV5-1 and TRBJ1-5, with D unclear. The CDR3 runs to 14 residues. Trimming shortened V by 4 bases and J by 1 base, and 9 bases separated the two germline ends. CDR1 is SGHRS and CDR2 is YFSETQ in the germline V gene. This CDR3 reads CASSPAGSNQPQHF. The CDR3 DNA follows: TGCGCCAGCAGCCCGGCAGGAAGCAATCAGCCCCAGCATTTT.

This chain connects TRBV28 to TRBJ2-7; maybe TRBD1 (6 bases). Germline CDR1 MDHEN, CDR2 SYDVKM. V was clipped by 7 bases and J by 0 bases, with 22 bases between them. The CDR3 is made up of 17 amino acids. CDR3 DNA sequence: TGTGCCAGCATAAACGGACAGTGGGGGCGAAGCTCCTACGAGCAGTACTTC. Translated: CASINGQWGRSSYEQYF.

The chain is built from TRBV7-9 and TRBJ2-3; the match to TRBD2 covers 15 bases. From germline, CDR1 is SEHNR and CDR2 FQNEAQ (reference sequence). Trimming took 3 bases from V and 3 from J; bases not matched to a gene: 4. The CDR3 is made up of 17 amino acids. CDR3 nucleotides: TGTGCCAGCAGCTTGAGGGGACTAGCGGGAGGAACAGATACGCAGTATTTT. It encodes CASSLRGLAGGTDTQYF.

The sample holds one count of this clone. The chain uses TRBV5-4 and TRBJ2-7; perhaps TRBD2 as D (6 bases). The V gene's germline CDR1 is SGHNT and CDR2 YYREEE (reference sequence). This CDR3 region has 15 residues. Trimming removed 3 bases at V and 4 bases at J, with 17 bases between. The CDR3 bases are TGTGCCAGCAGCTCTCCCGGGGGTAATAGTTACGAGCAGTACTTC. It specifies CASSSPGGNSYEQYF.

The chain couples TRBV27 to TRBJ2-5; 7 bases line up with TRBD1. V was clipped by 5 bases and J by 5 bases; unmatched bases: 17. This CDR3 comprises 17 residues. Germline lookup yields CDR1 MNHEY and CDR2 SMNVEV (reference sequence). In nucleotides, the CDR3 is TGTGCCAGCAGTGGTATAAGGAGACAGGGTCATATGGAGACCCAGTACTTC. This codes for CASSGIRRQGHMETQYF.

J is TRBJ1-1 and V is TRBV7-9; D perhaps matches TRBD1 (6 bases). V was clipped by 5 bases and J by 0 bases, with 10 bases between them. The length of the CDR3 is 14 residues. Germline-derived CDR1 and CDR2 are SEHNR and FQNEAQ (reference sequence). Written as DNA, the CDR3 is TGTGCCAGCAGCGTCGGACAGATGAACACTGAAGCTTTCTTT. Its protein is CASSVGQMNTEAFF.

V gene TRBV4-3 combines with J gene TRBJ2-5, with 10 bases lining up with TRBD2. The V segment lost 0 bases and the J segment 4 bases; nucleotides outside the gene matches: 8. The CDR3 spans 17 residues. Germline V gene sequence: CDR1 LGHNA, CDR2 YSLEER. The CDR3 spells CASSQDSPLAGAETQYF. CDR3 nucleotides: TGCGCCAGCAGCCAAGATAGCCCTCTAGCGGGGGCAGAGACCCAGTACTTC.

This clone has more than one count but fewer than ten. The CDR3 DNA follows: TGTGCCAGCAGTTACGGGACTTCTCTCACAGATACGCAGTATTTT. Translation gives CASSYGTSLTDTQYF. V is TRBV6-5 and J is TRBJ2-3, with D possibly matching TRBD2 (6 bases). Per germline, CDR1 MNHEY and CDR2 SVGAGI. This CDR3 region has 15 residues. Between the trimmed V and J ends, which lost 2 bases and 2 bases, there was a span of 11 bases.